This paragraph covers one T cell receptor (beta chain) sequence. Its matching antigen is unknown. The sample belongs to a study of T cell clones after liver transplantation. Study-wide background: A pre-transplant mixed lymphocyte reaction with TCRbeta sequencing defined graft-donor-reactive clones followed in post-transplant blood. Blood was drawn pre-transplant, before withdrawal, and after full or failed withdrawal. General study results and limits: A larger donor-reactive than third-party decline suggested partial antigen-specific deletion. Graft donor-reactive T cells may have migrated into the graft rather than being deleted.

Here immunoSEQ multiplex PCR was the method, and the copy in TCRdb shows in-frame clones only, minus some. Of 72,000 or so clones listed, approximately 82% are singletons. The CDR3 is 17 amino acids. Germline CDR1 and CDR2: SGHNT and YYREEE (reference sequence). V was clipped by 4 bases and J by 0 bases; unmatched bases: 6. This clonotype was sampled from a human patient who received a liver transplant. Some of the T cells may derive from the graft donor. Sample: CD4+ T cells from blood, taken at the 22-month timepoint. The chain couples TRBV5-4 to TRBJ1-6, with 8 bases matching TRBD1. The CDR3 here is CASSPGQGGSYNSPLHF. The DNA for the CDR3 is TGTGCCAGCAGCCCAGGACAGGGCGGCTCCTATAATTCACCCCTCCACTTT.